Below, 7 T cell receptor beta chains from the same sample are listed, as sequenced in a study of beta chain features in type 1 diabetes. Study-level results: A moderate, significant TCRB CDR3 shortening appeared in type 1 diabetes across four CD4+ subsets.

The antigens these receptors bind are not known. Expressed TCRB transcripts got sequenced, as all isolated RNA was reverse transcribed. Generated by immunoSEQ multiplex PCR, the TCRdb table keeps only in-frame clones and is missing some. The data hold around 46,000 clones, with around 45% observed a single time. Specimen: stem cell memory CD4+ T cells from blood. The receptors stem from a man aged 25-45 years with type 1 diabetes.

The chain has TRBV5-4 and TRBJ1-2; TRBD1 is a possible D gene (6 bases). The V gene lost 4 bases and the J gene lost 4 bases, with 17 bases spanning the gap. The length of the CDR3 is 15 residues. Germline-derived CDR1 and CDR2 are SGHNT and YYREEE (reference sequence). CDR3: CASSLTGGRFYGYTF. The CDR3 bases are TGTGCCAGCAGCCTTACGGGGGGCCGGTTCTATGGCTACACCTTC.

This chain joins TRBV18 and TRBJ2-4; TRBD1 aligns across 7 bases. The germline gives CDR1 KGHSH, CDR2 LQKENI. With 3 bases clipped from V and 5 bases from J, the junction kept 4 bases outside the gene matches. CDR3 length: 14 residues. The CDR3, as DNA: TGTGCCAGCTCACCGACAGGGTTCGAAAACATTCAGTACTTC. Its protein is CASSPTGFENIQYF.

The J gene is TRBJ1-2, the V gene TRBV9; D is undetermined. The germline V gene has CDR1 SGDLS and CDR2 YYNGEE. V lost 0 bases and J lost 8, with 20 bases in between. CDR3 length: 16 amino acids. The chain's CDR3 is CASSVGAMTSVGGYTF. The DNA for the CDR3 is TGTGCCAGCAGCGTAGGTGCGATGACCTCTGTCGGGGGCTACACCTTC. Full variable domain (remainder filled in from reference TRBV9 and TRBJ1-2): DSGVTQTPKHLITATGQRVTLRCSPRSGDLSVYWYQQSLDQGLQFLIQYYNGEERAKGNILERFSAQQFPDLHSELNLSSLELGDSALYFCASSVGAMTSVGGYTFGSGTRLTVV.

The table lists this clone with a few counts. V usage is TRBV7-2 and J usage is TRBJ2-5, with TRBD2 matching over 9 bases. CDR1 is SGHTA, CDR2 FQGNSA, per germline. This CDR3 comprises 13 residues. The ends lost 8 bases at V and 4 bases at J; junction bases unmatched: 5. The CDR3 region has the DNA TGTGCCAGCGGGCCTAGCGGGATAGAGACCCAGTACTTC. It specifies CASGPSGIETQYF. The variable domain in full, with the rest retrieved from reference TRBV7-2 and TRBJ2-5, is GAGVSQSPSNKVTEKGKDVELRCDPISGHTALYWYRQSLGQGLEFLIYFQGNSAPDKSGLPSDRFSAERTGGSVSTLTIQRTQQEDSAVYLCASGPSGIETQYFGPGTRLLVL.

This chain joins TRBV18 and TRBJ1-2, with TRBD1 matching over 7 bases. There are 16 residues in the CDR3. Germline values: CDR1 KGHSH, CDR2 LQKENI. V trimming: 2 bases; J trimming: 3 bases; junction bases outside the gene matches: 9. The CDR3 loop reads CASSPTGTTGDYGYTF. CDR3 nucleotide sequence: TGTGCCAGCTCACCAACGGGTACCACAGGGGACTATGGCTACACCTTC. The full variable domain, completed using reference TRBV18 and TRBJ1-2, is NAGVMQNPRHLVRRRGQEARLRCSPMKGHSHVYWYRQLPEEGLKFMVYLQKENIIDESGMPKERFSAEFPKEGPSILRIQQVVRGDSAAYFCASSPTGTTGDYGYTFGSGTRLTVV.

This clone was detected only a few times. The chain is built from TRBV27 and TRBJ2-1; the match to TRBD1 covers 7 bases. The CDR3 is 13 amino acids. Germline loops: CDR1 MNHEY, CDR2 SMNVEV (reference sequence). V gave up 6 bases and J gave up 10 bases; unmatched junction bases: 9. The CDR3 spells CASRKGARGEQFF. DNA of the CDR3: TGTGCCAGCAGGAAGGGGGCTAGGGGAGAGCAGTTCTTC.

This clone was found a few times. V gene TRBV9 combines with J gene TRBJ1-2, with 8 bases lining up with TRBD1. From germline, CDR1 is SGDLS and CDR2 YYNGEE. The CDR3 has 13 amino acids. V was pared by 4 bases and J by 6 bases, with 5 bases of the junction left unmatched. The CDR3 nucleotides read TGTGCCAGCAGCCTAGACAGGGGTAATGGCTACACCTTC. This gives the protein CASSLDRGNGYTF.